This TCR beta chain was observed in a study of blood T cell repertoires in COVID-19. Study in general: There were acute and convalescent COVID-19 samples, and they came from the United States, Italy and Spain. T cells, B-cell-depleted T cells, or PBMCs supplied cDNA or gDNA.

This table comes from immunoSEQ multiplex PCR, and its TCRdb copy is limited to in-frame clones, with some not included. Here the sample spans some 90,000 clones, roughly 87% being singletons. The germline CDR1 and CDR2 sequences are KGHSH and LQKENI. CDR3 length: 14 amino acids. The V and J ends lost 2 bases and 7 bases respectively, with 11 bases between them. This clone was counted only a few times. This receptor was obtained from a man over 45 with acute or convalescent COVID-19. V and J are TRBV18 and TRBJ1-4, with a tentative D call TRBD1 (5 bases). The sequenced material came from peripheral blood. CDR3 sequence reads: CASSPGAGREKLFF. DNA of the CDR3: TGTGCCAGCTCACCAGGGGCAGGACGTGAAAAACTGTTTTTT. The full variable domain, with the rest looked up from reference TRBV18 and TRBJ1-4, is NAGVMQNPRHLVRRRGQEARLRCSPMKGHSHVYWYRQLPEEGLKFMVYLQKENIIDESGMPKERFSAEFPKEGPSILRIQQVVRGDSAAYFCASSPGAGREKLFFGSGTQLSVL.